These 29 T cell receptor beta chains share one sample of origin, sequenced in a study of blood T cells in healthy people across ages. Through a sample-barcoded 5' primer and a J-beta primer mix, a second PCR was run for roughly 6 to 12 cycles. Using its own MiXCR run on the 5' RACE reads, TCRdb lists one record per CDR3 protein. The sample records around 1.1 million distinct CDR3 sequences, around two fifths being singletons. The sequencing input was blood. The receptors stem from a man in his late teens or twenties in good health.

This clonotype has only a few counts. The CDR3 sequence: CSASKGLAGGSSTDTQYF. CDR3 in DNA: TGCAGTGCTAGTAAGGGACTAGCGGGGGGGTCTAGCACAGATACGCAGTATTTT. The chain is built from TRBV20-1 and TRBJ2-3; 16 bases are shared with TRBD2. Germline CDR1 reads DFQATT; CDR2 reads SNEGSKA (reference sequence). The ends lost 3 bases at V and 0 bases at J; junction bases unmatched: 6. This CDR3 contains 18 residues.

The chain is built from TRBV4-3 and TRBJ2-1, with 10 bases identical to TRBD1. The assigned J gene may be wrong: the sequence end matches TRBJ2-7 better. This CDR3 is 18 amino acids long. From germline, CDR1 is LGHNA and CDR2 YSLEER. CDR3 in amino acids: CASSHSGTGASSYNEQYF. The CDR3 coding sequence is TGCGCCAGCAGCCACTCCGGGACAGGGGCGAGCTCCTACAATGAGCAGTACTTC.

The CDR3, as DNA: TGCGCCAGCAGCCAAGAGACAGGCAGCCCCTACGAGCAGTACTTC. It yields the protein CASSQETGSPYEQYF. The chain recombines TRBV4-1 with TRBJ2-7, with TRBD1 as a possible D gene (6 bases). The V gene's germline CDR1 is MGHRA and CDR2 YSYEKL. This CDR3 has 15 amino acids. V was pared by 0 bases and J by 2 bases, with 11 bases between.

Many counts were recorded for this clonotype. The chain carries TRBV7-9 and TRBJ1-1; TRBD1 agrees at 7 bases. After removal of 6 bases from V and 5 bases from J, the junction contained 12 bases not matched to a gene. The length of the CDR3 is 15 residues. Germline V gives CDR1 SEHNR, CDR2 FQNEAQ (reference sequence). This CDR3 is CASRERRGQETEAFF. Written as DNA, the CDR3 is TGTGCCAGCAGAGAAAGGAGGGGGCAGGAGACTGAAGCTTTCTTT.

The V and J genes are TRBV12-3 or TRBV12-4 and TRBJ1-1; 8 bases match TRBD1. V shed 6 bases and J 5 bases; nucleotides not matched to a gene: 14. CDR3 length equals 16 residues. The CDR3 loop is CASSPRTGIRKTEAFF. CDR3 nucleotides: TGTGCCAGCAGCCCCAGGACAGGGATTCGGAAAACTGAAGCTTTCTTT.

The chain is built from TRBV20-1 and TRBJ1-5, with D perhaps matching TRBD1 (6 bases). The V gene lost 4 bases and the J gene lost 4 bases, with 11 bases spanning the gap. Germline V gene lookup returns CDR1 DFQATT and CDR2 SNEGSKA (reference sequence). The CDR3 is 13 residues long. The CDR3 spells CSATKGVNQPQHF. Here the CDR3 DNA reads TGCAGTGCTACGAAGGGGGTGAATCAGCCCCAGCATTTT.

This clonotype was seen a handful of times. In nucleotides, the CDR3 is TGTGCCAGCAGTGTGGGGGTAGGTGACACTGAAGCTTTCTTT. This translates into CASSVGVGDTEAFF. V usage is TRBV6-1 and J usage is TRBJ1-1; D might be TRBD1 (5 bases). Trimming cost V 4 bases and J 3 bases, with 12 bases left between them. The germline CDR1 and CDR2 sequences are MNHNS and SASEGT. The CDR3 is made up of 14 amino acids.

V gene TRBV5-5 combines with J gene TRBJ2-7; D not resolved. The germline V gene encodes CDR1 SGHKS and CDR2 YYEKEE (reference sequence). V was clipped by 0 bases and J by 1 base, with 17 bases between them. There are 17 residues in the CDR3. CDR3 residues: CASSLEVERVWSYEQYF. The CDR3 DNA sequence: TGTGCCAGCAGCTTGGAGGTTGAAAGGGTGTGGTCCTACGAGCAGTACTTC.

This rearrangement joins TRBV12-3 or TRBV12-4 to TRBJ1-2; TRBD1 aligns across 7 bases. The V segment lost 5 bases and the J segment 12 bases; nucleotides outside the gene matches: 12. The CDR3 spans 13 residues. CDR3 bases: TGTGCCAGCAGTGTCGGGCAGGGGGAACAAAACACCTTC. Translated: CASSVGQGEQNTF.

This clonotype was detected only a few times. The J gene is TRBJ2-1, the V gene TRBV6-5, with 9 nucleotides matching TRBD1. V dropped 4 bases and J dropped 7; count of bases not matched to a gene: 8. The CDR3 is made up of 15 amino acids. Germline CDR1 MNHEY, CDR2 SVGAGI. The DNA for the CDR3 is TGTGCCAGCAGTTCACCGGGACAGGGAACGAATGAGCAGTTCTTC. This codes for CASSSPGQGTNEQFF.

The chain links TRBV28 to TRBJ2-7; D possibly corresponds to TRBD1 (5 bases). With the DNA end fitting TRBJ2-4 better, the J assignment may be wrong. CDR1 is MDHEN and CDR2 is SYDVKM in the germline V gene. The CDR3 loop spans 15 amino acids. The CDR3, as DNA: TGTGCCAGCAGCCGAACCCCCAGGGCCCTGGGCATTCAGTACTTC. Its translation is CASSRTPRALGIQYF.

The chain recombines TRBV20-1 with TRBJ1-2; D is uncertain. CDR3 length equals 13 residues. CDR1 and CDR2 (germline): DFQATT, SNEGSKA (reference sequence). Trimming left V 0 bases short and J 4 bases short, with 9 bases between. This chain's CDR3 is CSARDPRSYGYTF. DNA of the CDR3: TGCAGTGCTAGAGATCCCAGAAGCTATGGCTACACCTTC.

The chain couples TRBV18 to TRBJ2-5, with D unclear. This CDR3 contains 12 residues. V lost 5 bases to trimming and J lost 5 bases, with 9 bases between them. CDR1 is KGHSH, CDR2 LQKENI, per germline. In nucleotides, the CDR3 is TGTGCCAGCTCAGTAAACCCGGAGACCCAGTACTTC. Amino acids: CASSVNPETQYF.

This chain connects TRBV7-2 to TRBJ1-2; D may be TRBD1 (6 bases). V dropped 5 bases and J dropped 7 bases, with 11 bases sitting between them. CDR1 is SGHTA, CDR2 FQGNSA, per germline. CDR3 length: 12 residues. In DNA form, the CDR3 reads TGTGCCAGCAGCGACTGGACAGTTGGCTACACCTTC. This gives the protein CASSDWTVGYTF.

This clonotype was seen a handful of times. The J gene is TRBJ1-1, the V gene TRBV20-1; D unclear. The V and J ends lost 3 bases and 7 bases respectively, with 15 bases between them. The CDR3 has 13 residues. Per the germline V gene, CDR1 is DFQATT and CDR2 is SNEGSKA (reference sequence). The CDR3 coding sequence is TGCAGTGCTAGCGCCCCCGGAGCGATTGAAGCTTTCTTT. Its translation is CSASAPGAIEAFF.

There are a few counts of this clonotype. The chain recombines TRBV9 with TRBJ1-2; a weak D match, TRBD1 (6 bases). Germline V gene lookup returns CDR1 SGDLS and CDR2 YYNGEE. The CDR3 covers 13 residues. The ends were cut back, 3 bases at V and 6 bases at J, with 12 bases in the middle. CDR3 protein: CASSATGIHGYTF. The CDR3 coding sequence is TGTGCCAGCAGCGCCACAGGGATCCATGGCTACACCTTC. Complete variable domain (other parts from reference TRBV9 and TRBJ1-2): DSGVTQTPKHLITATGQRVTLRCSPRSGDLSVYWYQQSLDQGLQFLIQYYNGEERAKGNILERFSAQQFPDLHSELNLSSLELGDSALYFCASSATGIHGYTFGSGTRLTVV.

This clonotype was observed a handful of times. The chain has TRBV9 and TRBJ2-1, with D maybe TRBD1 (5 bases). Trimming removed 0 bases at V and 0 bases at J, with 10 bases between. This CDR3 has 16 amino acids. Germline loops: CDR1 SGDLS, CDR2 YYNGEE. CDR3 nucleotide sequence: TGTGCCAGCAGCGTAGCTCTGGACAACTCCTACAATGAGCAGTTCTTC. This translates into CASSVALDNSYNEQFF.

CDR3 sequence reads: CASSLYPDSPGTEAFF. In DNA, the CDR3 is TGTGCCAGCAGCTTATACCCGGACAGTCCGGGCACTGAAGCTTTCTTT. V and J are TRBV7-2 and TRBJ1-1; tentatively, D is TRBD1 (6 bases). The V gene lost 2 bases and the J gene lost 4 bases, with 17 bases spanning the gap. Per the germline V gene, CDR1 is SGHTA and CDR2 is FQGNSA. The CDR3 loop spans 16 amino acids.

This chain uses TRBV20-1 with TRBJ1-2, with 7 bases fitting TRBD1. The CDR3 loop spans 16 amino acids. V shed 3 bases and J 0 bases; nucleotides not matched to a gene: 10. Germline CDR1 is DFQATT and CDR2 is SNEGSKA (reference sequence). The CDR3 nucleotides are TGCAGTGCTAGCTGGACAGGCGATCTTACTAACTATGGCTACACCTTC. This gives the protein CSASWTGDLTNYGYTF.

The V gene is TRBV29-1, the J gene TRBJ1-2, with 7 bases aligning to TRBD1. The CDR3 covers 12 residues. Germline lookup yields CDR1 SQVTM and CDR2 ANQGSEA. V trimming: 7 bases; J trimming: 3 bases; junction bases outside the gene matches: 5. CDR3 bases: TGCAGCGGTGAGGGGGCGGACTATGGCTACACCTTC. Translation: CSGEGADYGYTF.

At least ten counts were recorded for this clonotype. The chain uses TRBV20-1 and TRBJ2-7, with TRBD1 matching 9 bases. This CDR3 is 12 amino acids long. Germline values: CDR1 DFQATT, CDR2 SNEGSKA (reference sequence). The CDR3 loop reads CSAGTGSYEQYF. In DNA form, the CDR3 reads TGCAGCGCTGGGACAGGGTCCTACGAGCAGTACTTC.

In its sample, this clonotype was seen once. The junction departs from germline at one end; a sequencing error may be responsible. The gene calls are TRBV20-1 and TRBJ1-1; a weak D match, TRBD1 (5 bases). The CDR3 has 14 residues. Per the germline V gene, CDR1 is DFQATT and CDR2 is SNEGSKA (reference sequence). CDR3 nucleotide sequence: TGCGGTGCGTCGGGGGGAGGGGTGAACACTGAAGCTTTCTTT. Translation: CGASGGGVNTEAFF.

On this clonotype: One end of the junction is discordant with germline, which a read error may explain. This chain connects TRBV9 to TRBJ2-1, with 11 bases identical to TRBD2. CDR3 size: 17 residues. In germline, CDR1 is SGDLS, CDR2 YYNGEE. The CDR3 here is CASSPSGTSGPYKEQFF. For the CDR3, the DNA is TGTGCCAGCAGCCCATCCGGGACTAGCGGTCCCTACAAGGAGCAGTTCTTC.

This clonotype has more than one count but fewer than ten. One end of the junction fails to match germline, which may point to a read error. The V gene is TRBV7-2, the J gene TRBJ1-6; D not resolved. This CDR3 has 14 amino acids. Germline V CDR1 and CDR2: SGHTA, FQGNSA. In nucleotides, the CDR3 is TGTGCCAACAGCTTATCGAACGATAATTCACCCCTCCACTTT. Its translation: CANSLSNDNSPLHF.

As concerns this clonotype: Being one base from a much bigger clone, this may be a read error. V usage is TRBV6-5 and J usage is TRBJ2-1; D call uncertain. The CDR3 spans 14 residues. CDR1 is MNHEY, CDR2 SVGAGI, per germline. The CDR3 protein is CASRPGSSHNEQFF. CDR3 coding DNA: TGTGCCAGCAGGCCCGGAAGCTCCCACAATGAGCAGTTCTTC.

CDR3 in amino acids: CASRPGGEVWTEAFF. DNA of the CDR3: TGTGCCAGCAGACCAGGGGGCGAAGTCTGGACTGAAGCTTTCTTT. The rearrangement uses TRBV27 and TRBJ1-1; TRBD1 matches at 8 bases. Trimming cost V 6 bases and J 5 bases; bases outside gene matches: 11. Germline lookup yields CDR1 MNHEY and CDR2 SMNVEV (reference sequence). CDR3 size: 15 residues.

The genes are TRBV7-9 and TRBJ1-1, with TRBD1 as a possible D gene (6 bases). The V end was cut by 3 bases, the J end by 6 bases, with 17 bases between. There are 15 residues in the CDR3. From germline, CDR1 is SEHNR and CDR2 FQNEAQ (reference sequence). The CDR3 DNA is TGTGCCAGCAGCTTTGGAGGTGGCAGGGGCTCTGAAGCTTTCTTT. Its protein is CASSFGGGRGSEAFF.

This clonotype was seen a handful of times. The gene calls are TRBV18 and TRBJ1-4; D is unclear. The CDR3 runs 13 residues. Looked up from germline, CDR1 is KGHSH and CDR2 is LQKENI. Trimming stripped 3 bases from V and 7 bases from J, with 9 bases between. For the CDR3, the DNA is TGTGCCAGCTCACCTCCTATGGGTGAAAAACTGTTTTTT. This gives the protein CASSPPMGEKLFF.

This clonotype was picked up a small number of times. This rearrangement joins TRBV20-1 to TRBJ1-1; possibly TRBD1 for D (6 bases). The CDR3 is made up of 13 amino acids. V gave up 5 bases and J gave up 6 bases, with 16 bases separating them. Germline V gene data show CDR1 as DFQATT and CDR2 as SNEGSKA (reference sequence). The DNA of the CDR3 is TGCAGTGCTGGAACAGGGTCGGATCCTGAAGCTTTCTTT. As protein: CSAGTGSDPEAFF.